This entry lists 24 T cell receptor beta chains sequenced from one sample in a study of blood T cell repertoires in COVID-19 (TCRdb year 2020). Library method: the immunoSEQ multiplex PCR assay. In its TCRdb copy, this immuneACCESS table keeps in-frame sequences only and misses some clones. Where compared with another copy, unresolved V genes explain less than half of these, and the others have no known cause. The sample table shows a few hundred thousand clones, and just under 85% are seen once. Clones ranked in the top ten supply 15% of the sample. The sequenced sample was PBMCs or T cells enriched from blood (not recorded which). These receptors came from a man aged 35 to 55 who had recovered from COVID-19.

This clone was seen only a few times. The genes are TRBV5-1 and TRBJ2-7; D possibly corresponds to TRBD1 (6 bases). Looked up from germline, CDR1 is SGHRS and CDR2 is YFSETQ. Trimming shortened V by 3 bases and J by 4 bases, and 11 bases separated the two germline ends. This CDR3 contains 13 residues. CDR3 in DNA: TGCGCCAGCAGCTCTACAGGGTTTTACGAGCAGTACTTC. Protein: CASSSTGFYEQYF.

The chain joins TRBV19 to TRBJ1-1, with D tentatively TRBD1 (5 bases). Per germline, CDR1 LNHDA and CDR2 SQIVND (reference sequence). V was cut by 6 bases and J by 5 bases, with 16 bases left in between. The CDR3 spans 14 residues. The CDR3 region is CASRFRTGGTEAFF. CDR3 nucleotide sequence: TGTGCCAGTAGATTTAGGACGGGGGGAACTGAAGCTTTCTTT.

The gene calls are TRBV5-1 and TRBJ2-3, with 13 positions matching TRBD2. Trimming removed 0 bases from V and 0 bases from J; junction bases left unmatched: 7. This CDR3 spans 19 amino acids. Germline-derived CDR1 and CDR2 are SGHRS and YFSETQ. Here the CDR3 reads CASSLGLAGGRPSTDTQYF. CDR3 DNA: TGCGCCAGCAGCTTGGGACTAGCGGGAGGACGCCCTAGCACAGATACGCAGTATTTT.

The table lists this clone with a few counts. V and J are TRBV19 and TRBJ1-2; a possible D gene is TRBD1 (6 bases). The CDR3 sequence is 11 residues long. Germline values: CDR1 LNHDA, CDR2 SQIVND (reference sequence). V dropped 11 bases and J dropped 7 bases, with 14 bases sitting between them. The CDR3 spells CAGRTEGGYTF. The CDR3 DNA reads TGTGCCGGCCGGACAGAAGGTGGCTACACCTTC.

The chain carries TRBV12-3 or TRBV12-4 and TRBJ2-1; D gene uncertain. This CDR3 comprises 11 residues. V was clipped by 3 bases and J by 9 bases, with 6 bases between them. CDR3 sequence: CASSFAIEQFF. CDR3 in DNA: TGTGCCAGCAGTTTCGCGATTGAGCAGTTCTTC.

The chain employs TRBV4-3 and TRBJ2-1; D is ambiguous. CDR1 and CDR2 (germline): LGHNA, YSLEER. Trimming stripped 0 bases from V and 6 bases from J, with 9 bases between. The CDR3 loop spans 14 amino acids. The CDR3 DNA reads TGCGCCAGCAGCCAAGAACGAGGTCGCAATGAGCAGTTCTTC. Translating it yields CASSQERGRNEQFF.

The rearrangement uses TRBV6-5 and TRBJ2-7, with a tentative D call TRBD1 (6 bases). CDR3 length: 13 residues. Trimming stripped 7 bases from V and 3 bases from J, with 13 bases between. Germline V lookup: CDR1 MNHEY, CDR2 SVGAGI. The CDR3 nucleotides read TGTGCCAGCAATCCGGGACAACTCTACGAGCAGTACTTC. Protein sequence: CASNPGQLYEQYF.

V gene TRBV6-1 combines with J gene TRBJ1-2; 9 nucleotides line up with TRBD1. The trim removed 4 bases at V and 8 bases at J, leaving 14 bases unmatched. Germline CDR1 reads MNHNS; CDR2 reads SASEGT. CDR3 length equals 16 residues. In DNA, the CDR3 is TGTGCCAGCAGTGCCTACTCCTACGGACAGGGGTTCGGCTACACCTTC. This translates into CASSAYSYGQGFGYTF.

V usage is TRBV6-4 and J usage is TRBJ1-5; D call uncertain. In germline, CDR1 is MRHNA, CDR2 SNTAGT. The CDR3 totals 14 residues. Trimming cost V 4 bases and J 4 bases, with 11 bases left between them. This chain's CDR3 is CASSVLPGNQPQHF. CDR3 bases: TGTGCCAGCAGTGTCCTCCCAGGAAATCAGCCCCAGCATTTT.

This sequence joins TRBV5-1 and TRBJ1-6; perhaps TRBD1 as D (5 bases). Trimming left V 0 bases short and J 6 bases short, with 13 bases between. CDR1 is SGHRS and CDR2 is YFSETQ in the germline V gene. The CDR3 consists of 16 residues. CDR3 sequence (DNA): TGCGCCAGCAGCTTGGTCTCGGGGGGAGGTAATTCACCCCTCCACTTT. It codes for CASSLVSGGGNSPLHF.

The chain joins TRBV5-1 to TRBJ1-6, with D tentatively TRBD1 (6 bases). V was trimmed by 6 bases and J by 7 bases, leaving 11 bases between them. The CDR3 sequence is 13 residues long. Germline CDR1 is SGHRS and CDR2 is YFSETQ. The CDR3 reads CASNDGGNSPLHF. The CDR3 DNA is TGCGCCAGCAACGATGGGGGCAATTCACCCCTCCACTTT.

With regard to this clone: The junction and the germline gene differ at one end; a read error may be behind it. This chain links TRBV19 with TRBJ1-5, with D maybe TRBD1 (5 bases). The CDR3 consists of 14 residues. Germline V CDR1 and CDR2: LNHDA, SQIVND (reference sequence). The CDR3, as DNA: TGTGCCGGTAGTCTGGGGGGGGGCAATCAGCCCCAGCATTTT. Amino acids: CAGSLGGGNQPQHF. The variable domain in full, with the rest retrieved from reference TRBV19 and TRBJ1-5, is DGGITQSPKYLFRKEGQNVTLSCEQNLNHDAMYWYRQDPGQGLRLIYYSQIVNDFQKGDIAEGYSVSREKKESFPLTVTSAQKNPTAFYLCAGSLGGGNQPQHFGDGTRLSIL.

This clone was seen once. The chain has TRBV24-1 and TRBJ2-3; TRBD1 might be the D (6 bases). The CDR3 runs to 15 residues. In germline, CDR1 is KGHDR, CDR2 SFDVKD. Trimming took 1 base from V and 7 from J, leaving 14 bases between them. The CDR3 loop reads CATSDFRGSSNTQYF. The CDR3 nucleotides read TGTGCCACCAGTGATTTTAGGGGGAGTAGTAATACGCAGTATTTT.

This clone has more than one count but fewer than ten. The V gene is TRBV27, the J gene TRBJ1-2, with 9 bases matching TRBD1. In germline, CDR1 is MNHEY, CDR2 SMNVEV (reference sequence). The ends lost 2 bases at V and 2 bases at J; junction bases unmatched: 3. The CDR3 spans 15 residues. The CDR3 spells CASSLGGTGNYGYTF. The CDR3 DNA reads TGTGCCAGCAGTTTAGGTGGGACAGGGAACTATGGCTACACCTTC.

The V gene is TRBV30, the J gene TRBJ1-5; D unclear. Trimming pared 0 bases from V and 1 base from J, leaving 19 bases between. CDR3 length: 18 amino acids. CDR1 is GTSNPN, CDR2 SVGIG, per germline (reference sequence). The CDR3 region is CAWSVTRSGLESNQPQHF. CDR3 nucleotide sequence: TGTGCCTGGAGTGTAACGCGGAGTGGTTTGGAAAGCAATCAGCCCCAGCATTTT.

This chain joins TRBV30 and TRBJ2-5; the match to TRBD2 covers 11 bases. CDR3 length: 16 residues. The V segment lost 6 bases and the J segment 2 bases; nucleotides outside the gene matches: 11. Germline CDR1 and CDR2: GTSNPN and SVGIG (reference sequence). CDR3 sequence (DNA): TGTGCCTGTGCTCGGGGGGGACTAGCGGAGCAAGAGACCCAGTACTTC. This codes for CACARGGLAEQETQYF. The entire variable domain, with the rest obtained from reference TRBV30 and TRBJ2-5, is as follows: SQTIHQWPATLVQPVGSPLSLECTVEGTSNPNLYWYRQAAGRGLQLLFYSVGIGQISSEVPQNLSASRPQDRQFILSSKKLLLSDSGFYLCACARGGLAEQETQYFGPGTRLLVL.

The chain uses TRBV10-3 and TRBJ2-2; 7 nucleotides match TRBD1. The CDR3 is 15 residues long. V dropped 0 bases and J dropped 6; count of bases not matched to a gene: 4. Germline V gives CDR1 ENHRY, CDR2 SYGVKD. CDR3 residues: CAISESTGHAGELFF. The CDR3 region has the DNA TGTGCCATCAGTGAGTCGACAGGGCACGCCGGGGAGCTGTTTTTT.

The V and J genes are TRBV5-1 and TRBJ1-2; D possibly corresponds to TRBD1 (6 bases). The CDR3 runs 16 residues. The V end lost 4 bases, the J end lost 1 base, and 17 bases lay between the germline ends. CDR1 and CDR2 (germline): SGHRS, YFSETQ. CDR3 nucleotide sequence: TGCGCCAGCAGCCGCGGCCCACAGGGATTTAACTATGGCTACACCTTC. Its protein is CASSRGPQGFNYGYTF. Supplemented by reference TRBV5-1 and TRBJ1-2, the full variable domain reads KAGVTQTPRYLIKTRGQQVTLSCSPISGHRSVSWYQQTPGQGLQFLFEYFSETQRNKGNFPGRFSGRQFSNSRSEMNVSTLELGDSALYLCASSRGPQGFNYGYTFGSGTRLTVV.

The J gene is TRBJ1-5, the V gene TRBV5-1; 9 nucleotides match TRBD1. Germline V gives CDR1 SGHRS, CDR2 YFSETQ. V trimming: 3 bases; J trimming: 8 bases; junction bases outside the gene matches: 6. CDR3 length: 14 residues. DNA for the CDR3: TGCGCCAGCAGCTCGACAGGGGGGGGTAAGCCCCAGCATTTT. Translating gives CASSSTGGGKPQHF.

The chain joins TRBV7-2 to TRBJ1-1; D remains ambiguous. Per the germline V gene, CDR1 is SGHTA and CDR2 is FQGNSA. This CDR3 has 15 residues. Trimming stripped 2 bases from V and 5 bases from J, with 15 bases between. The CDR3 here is CASSLRSMGETEAFF. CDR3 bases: TGTGCCAGCAGCTTAAGAAGCATGGGAGAGACTGAAGCTTTCTTT. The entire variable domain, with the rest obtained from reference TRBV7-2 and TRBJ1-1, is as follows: GAGVSQSPSNKVTEKGKDVELRCDPISGHTALYWYRQSLGQGLEFLIYFQGNSAPDKSGLPSDRFSAERTGGSVSTLTIQRTQQEDSAVYLCASSLRSMGETEAFFGQGTRLTVV.

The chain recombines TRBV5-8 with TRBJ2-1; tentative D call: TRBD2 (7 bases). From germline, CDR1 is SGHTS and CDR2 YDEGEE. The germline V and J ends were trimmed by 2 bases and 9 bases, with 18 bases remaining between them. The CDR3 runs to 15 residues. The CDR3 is CASSFMLAGASEQFF. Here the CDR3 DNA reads TGTGCCAGCAGCTTTATGCTCGCGGGGGCCAGTGAGCAGTTCTTC.

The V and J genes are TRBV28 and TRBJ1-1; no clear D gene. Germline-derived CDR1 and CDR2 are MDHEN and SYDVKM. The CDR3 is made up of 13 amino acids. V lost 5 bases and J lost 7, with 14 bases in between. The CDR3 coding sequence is TGTGCCAGCAGTCCCCCCCGGAGATATGAAGCTTTCTTT. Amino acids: CASSPPRRYEAFF. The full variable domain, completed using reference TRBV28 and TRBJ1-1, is DVKVTQSSRYLVKRTGEKVFLECVQDMDHENMFWYRQDPGLGLRLIYFSYDVKMKEKGDIPEGYSVSREKKERFSLILESASTNQTSMYLCASSPPRRYEAFFGQGTRLTVV.

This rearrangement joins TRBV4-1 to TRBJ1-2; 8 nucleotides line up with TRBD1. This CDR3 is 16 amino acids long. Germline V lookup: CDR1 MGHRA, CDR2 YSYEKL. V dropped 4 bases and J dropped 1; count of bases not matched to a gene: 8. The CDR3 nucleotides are TGCGCCAGCAGCCTGACTCCCGGACAGGGTAACTATGGCTACACCTTC. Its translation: CASSLTPGQGNYGYTF.

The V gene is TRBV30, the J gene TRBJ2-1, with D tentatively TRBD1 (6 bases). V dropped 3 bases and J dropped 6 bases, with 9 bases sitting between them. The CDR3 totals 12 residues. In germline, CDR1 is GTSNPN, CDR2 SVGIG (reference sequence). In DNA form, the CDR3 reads TGTGCCTGGAGCCAGGGGAGCAATGAGCAGTTCTTC. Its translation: CAWSQGSNEQFF.